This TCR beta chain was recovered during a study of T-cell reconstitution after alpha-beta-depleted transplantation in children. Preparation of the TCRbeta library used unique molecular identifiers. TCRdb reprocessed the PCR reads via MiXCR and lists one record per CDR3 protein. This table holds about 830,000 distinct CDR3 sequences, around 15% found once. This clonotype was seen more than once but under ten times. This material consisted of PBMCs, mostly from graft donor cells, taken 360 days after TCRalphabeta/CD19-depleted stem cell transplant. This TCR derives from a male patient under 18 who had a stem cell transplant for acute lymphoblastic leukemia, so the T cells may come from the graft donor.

CDR3 in amino acids: CASSEEVNTEAFF. CDR3 DNA sequence: TGTGCCAGCAGTGAAGAGGTGAACACTGAAGCTTTCTTT. This chain joins TRBV2 and TRBJ1-1; D gene uncertain. Trimming shortened V by 1 base and J by 0 bases, and 3 bases separated the two germline ends. This CDR3 is 13 amino acids long. Germline V CDR1 and CDR2: SNHLY, FYNNEI.